These 8 T cell receptor beta chains were all obtained from the same sample, sequenced in a study of cytomegalovirus exposure and HLA in healthy donors. The primer mix had 60 Vbeta and 13 Jbeta primers. Libraries were prepared by immunoSEQ multiplex PCR; TCRdb keeps only in-frame clonotypes and omits some of them. The sample lists about 160,000 clones, 65% to 80% seen once, with around 2.5% in the top ten. The sample comprised PBMCs. These receptors were collected from a woman aged 40 to 50 in good health and CMV-seropositive.

This chain uses TRBV19 with TRBJ1-2; 7 bases map to TRBD1. This CDR3 has 12 amino acids. The V and J ends lost 9 bases and 2 bases, in that order; junction bases with no gene match: 3. The V gene's germline CDR1 is LNHDA and CDR2 SQIVND (reference sequence). CDR3 coding DNA: TGTGCCAGCTCGGACAGGAACTATGGCTACACCTTC. Residues: CASSDRNYGYTF.

The gene calls are TRBV2 and TRBJ2-3; perhaps TRBD1 as D (5 bases). The CDR3 spans 16 residues. Trimming stripped 2 bases from V and 2 bases from J, with 14 bases between. Germline V gene data show CDR1 as SNHLY and CDR2 as FYNNEI. The CDR3 protein is CASSEWVQGTTDTQYF. The CDR3 nucleotides are TGTGCCAGCAGTGAATGGGTTCAGGGTACCACAGATACGCAGTATTTT.

This sequence joins TRBV6-6 and TRBJ1-5; D is ambiguous. Per germline, CDR1 MNHNY and CDR2 SVGAGI (reference sequence). The CDR3 totals 16 residues. V dropped 0 bases and J dropped 1 base, with 10 bases sitting between them. The CDR3 region has the DNA TGTGCCAGCAGTTACTCGATGGGAGGGAGCAATCAGCCCCAGCATTTT. Translated, it gives CASSYSMGGSNQPQHF.

This clone turned up a few times. The chain uses TRBV13 and TRBJ1-6, with D possibly TRBD1 on 6 matching bases. Per the germline V gene, CDR1 is PRHDT and CDR2 is FYEKMQ (reference sequence). This CDR3 spans 18 amino acids. Between the trimmed V and J ends, which lost 5 bases and 0 bases, there was a span of 17 bases. Written as DNA, the CDR3 is TGTGCCAGCAGCCTTTATGGCAGGGGAAGCTCCTATAATTCACCCCTCCACTTT. This gives the protein CASSLYGRGSSYNSPLHF.

The J gene is TRBJ2-7, the V gene TRBV2; 13 positions agree with TRBD2. Unmatched junction bases numbered 6, after V lost 5 bases and J lost 2 bases. This CDR3 comprises 16 residues. Germline assignment: CDR1 SNHLY and CDR2 FYNNEI. In nucleotides, the CDR3 is TGTGCCAGCAGTCCGAGACTAGCGGGAGGCGCCTACGAGCAGTACTTC. Protein sequence: CASSPRLAGGAYEQYF.

This chain links TRBV28 with TRBJ2-5, with TRBD2 as a possible D gene (7 bases). The CDR3 runs to 15 residues. Germline CDR1 MDHEN, CDR2 SYDVKM. V lost 4 bases and J 1 base, leaving 13 bases between the germline ends. CDR3 coding DNA: TGTGCCAGCAGTTCTCCCGGGGGGCTCCAAGAGACCCAGTACTTC. Its protein is CASSSPGGLQETQYF.

The V call is TRBV9, the J call TRBJ1-2; a possible D gene is TRBD1 (6 bases). Germline V gives CDR1 SGDLS, CDR2 YYNGEE. This CDR3 spans 14 amino acids. Trimming took off 3 bases at V and 4 bases at J, with 13 bases between the two ends. As DNA, the CDR3 is TGTGCCAGCAGCGCCGGAAGGACAGTCTATGGCTACACCTTC. Protein product: CASSAGRTVYGYTF.

The chain employs TRBV14 and TRBJ2-3, with D perhaps TRBD1 (5 bases). This CDR3 comprises 13 residues. Germline lookup yields CDR1 SGHDN and CDR2 FVKESK. V lost 0 bases, J lost 11 bases, and 12 bases lay in between. The CDR3 here is CASSQDEFRGQYF. The CDR3 bases are TGTGCCAGCAGCCAAGATGAATTTAGGGGGCAGTATTTT.